These 26 T cell receptor beta chains were sequenced from one sample in a study of fetal regulatory T cell absence and autoimmunity. Sequencing was performed with immunoSEQ multiplex PCR; in TCRdb, only in-frame clones are kept and a portion is missing. The repertoire holds around 45,000 clones, with about four fifths as singletons. Sequenced sample: cord blood. The receptors were gathered from a newborn boy with IPEX syndrome.

This clone was counted once. The chain has TRBV29-1 and TRBJ2-1; 8 nucleotides align to TRBD2. Germline V gene lookup returns CDR1 SQVTM and CDR2 ANQGSEA. V lost 3 bases to trimming and J lost 8 bases; unmatched junction nucleotides: 6. CDR3 length: 13 residues. In DNA, the CDR3 is TGCAGCGTTGATCGGGAGGGAAGGTATGAGCAGTTCTTC. This translates into CSVDREGRYEQFF.

Here the CDR3 DNA reads TGCGCCAGCAGCCAAGCCGGGACCGGGGAGCTGTTTTTT. Protein product: CASSQAGTGELFF. The gene calls are TRBV4-1 and TRBJ2-2; D remains unclear. V gave up 1 base and J gave up 5 bases, with 5 bases separating them. The length of the CDR3 is 13 residues. Germline CDR1 reads MGHRA; CDR2 reads YSYEKL.

This sequence joins TRBV7-9 and TRBJ2-1; 8 nucleotides match TRBD2. J was trimmed by 7 bases and V by 5 bases; bases with no gene match: 13. The CDR3 has 16 amino acids. CDR1 and CDR2 (germline): SEHNR, FQNEAQ (reference sequence). CDR3 nucleotides: TGTGCCAGCAGCCTCTACCCAGCGGGAGTAAGAAATGAGCAGTTCTTC. It yields the protein CASSLYPAGVRNEQFF.

The chain carries TRBV9 and TRBJ1-2; weak D call: TRBD1 (6 bases). V was trimmed by 3 bases and J by 4 bases, leaving 22 bases between them. Germline V gene data show CDR1 as SGDLS and CDR2 as YYNGEE. This CDR3 contains 17 residues. CDR3 sequence reads: CASSDALHRVPSYGYTF. The CDR3 DNA is TGTGCCAGCAGCGATGCTTTACACAGGGTTCCCTCCTATGGCTACACCTTC. The variable domain in full, completed from reference TRBV9 and TRBJ1-2, reads DSGVTQTPKHLITATGQRVTLRCSPRSGDLSVYWYQQSLDQGLQFLIQYYNGEERAKGNILERFSAQQFPDLHSELNLSSLELGDSALYFCASSDALHRVPSYGYTFGSGTRLTVV.

The chain is built from TRBV7-2 and TRBJ2-1, with 7 bases lining up with TRBD2. J was trimmed by 7 bases and V by 4 bases; bases with no gene match: 7. The CDR3 loop spans 14 amino acids. Germline V gives CDR1 SGHTA, CDR2 FQGNSA. CDR3 sequence reads: CASSSQTSQNEQFF. The DNA of the CDR3 is TGTGCCAGCAGCTCCCAGACTAGCCAGAATGAGCAGTTCTTC.

The rearrangement uses TRBV6-1 and TRBJ1-2, with D possibly being TRBD1 (6 bases). CDR1 and CDR2 (germline): MNHNS, SASEGT. The CDR3 contains 21 residues. V shed 0 bases and J shed 4 bases, with 30 bases lying between them. The CDR3 sequence: CASSEASSIGQRPRRLYGYTF. The CDR3 DNA reads as TGTGCCAGCAGTGAAGCGTCCTCTATTGGACAGAGGCCTAGGCGGCTCTATGGCTACACCTTC.

The chain couples TRBV6-6 to TRBJ2-7, with D possibly called TRBD1 or TRBD2 (5 bases each). The germline V gene has CDR1 MNHNY and CDR2 SVGAGI (reference sequence). The CDR3 covers 14 residues. V was shortened by 6 bases and J by 2 bases, with 14 bases between the two germline ends. The CDR3 nucleotides read TGTGCCAGCAGGGGGACGGGCTACGCCTACGAGCAGTACTTC. It codes for CASRGTGYAYEQYF.

The chain carries TRBV30 and TRBJ1-1; a weak D match, TRBD1 (5 bases). The length of the CDR3 is 13 residues. Trimming cost V 2 bases and J 1 base, with 8 bases left between them. Germline values: CDR1 GTSNPN, CDR2 SVGIG (reference sequence). The CDR3 region has the DNA TGTGCCTGGAGTTACGGACAGAACACTGAAGCTTTCTTT. It yields the protein CAWSYGQNTEAFF.

This chain uses TRBV6-6 with TRBJ2-5, with 8 bases identical to TRBD2. V lost 6 bases to trimming and J lost 5 bases; unmatched junction nucleotides: 2. The CDR3 loop spans 12 amino acids. From germline, CDR1 is MNHNY and CDR2 SVGAGI (reference sequence). The CDR3: CASSGGGETQYF. The CDR3 nucleotides are TGTGCCAGCAGCGGCGGGGGGGAGACCCAGTACTTC.

The chain employs TRBV27 and TRBJ2-2, with TRBD2 matching over 11 bases. After removal of 4 bases from V and 3 bases from J, the junction contained 7 bases not matched to a gene. This CDR3 contains 17 residues. CDR1 is MNHEY and CDR2 is SMNVEV in the germline V gene (reference sequence). For the CDR3, the DNA is TGTGCCAGCAGTTCCTCCGGGACTAGCGGCTACACCGGGGAGCTGTTTTTT. It yields the protein CASSSSGTSGYTGELFF.

The chain combines TRBV18 with TRBJ1-1; D is ambiguous. V was clipped by 6 bases and J by 1 base, with 9 bases between them. Germline V lookup: CDR1 KGHSH, CDR2 LQKENI. The CDR3 extends over 13 amino acids. In DNA, the CDR3 is TGTGCCAGCTCTACTTCAGCGAACACTGAAGCTTTCTTT. It codes for CASSTSANTEAFF.

The chain has TRBV5-1 and TRBJ1-1, with D perhaps TRBD1 (6 bases). This CDR3 has 14 residues. Deletions cut 4 bases from V and 7 bases from J, with 17 bases between. Looked up from germline, CDR1 is SGHRS and CDR2 is YFSETQ. The CDR3 sequence: CASSLTGLMVEAFF. The CDR3, as DNA: TGCGCCAGCAGCCTAACAGGGCTTATGGTTGAAGCTTTCTTT.

The V call is TRBV10-3, the J call TRBJ1-1, with D possibly TRBD1 on 6 matching bases. Germline V gene sequence: CDR1 ENHRY, CDR2 SYGVKD. The CDR3 length is 14 residues. Trimming took 3 bases from V and 0 from J, leaving 8 bases between them. The CDR3 region has the DNA TGTGCCATCAGTGAAGGACAGATGAACACTGAAGCTTTCTTT. Translating it yields CAISEGQMNTEAFF.

V and J are TRBV4-1 and TRBJ2-3, with 9 nucleotides matching TRBD1. The CDR3 is 16 amino acids. The germline V gene has CDR1 MGHRA and CDR2 YSYEKL. V trimming: 1 base; J trimming: 4 bases; junction bases outside the gene matches: 6. In nucleotides, the CDR3 is TGCGCCAGCAGCCAAGCGGGGGACAGGGTTCCAGATACGCAGTATTTT. It is translated as CASSQAGDRVPDTQYF.

This sequence joins TRBV19 and TRBJ1-1; 7 bases match TRBD1. V gave up 5 bases and J gave up 2 bases; unmatched junction bases: 5. Germline V CDR1 and CDR2: LNHDA, SQIVND (reference sequence). The CDR3 is 14 residues long. Here the CDR3 reads CASSQGGRNTEAFF. Written as DNA, the CDR3 is TGTGCCAGTAGTCAGGGGGGACGAAACACTGAAGCTTTCTTT.

This clone was observed a handful of times. This chain connects TRBV9 to TRBJ1-6, with TRBD1 matching over 8 bases. The CDR3 spans 16 residues. Germline CDR1 SGDLS, CDR2 YYNGEE. V dropped 2 bases and J dropped 3; count of bases not matched to a gene: 4. The CDR3 region is CASSVAGTGYNSPLHF. The CDR3 region has the DNA TGTGCCAGCAGCGTTGCCGGGACAGGCTATAATTCACCCCTCCACTTT.

J is TRBJ1-1 and V is TRBV7-2; D possibly corresponds to TRBD1 (6 bases). Germline CDR1 SGHTA, CDR2 FQGNSA. V was clipped by 5 bases and J by 3 bases, with 13 bases between them. This CDR3 is built from 14 residues. The CDR3 DNA follows: TGTGCCAGCAGCCGTCGGACAGTTGACACTGAAGCTTTCTTT. Translating it yields CASSRRTVDTEAFF.

The chain carries TRBV7-9 and TRBJ2-7; D tentatively reads TRBD1 or TRBD2 (5 bases each). The germline gives CDR1 SEHNR, CDR2 FQNEAQ (reference sequence). V lost 4 bases and J 7 bases, leaving 23 bases between the germline ends. This CDR3 has 16 residues. CDR3 region: CASSSPRQGGTKEQYF. The CDR3 DNA is TGTGCCAGCAGCTCCCCTAGACAAGGTGGGACCAAAGAGCAGTACTTC.

The chain combines TRBV11-2 with TRBJ2-1; no reliable D call. The CDR3 covers 14 residues. Germline CDR1 and CDR2: SGHAT and FQNNGV. Trimming removed 4 bases from V and 0 bases from J, with 7 bases in between. The CDR3: CASSSLSSYNEQFF. The CDR3 region has the DNA TGTGCCAGCAGCTCCCTAAGCTCCTACAATGAGCAGTTCTTC.

The chain recombines TRBV6-1 with TRBJ2-7, with D hard to call. The length of the CDR3 is 15 residues. The V end lost 1 base, the J end lost 1 base, and 11 bases lay between the germline ends. CDR1 MNHNS and CDR2 SASEGT come from the germline V gene. CDR3 protein: CASSEGSRLSYEQYF. The CDR3 bases are TGTGCCAGCAGTGAAGGTTCTAGGCTTTCCTACGAGCAGTACTTC.

This CDR3 reads CASSSRDRSSYEQYF. Written as DNA, the CDR3 is TGTGCCAGCAGCTCCCGGGACAGGAGTTCCTACGAGCAGTACTTC. The chain carries TRBV7-9 and TRBJ2-7, with TRBD1 identical over 8 bases. V was clipped by 4 bases and J by 1 base; unmatched bases: 6. Germline V CDR1 and CDR2: SEHNR, FQNEAQ (reference sequence). The CDR3 spans 15 residues.

The V call is TRBV25-1, the J call TRBJ2-2; D is undetermined. Trimming removed 8 bases at V and 6 bases at J, with 13 bases between. The CDR3 has 13 residues. Germline lookup yields CDR1 MGHDK and CDR2 SYGVNS. The DNA for the CDR3 is TGTGCCAGCGTTAGGGCCCCATCCGGGGAGCTGTTTTTT. Translation: CASVRAPSGELFF.

The chain joins TRBV6-5 to TRBJ1-5, with D possibly matching TRBD1 (5 bases). Germline V gene data show CDR1 as MNHEY and CDR2 as SVGAGI. The germline V and J ends were trimmed by 6 bases and 2 bases, with 5 bases remaining between them. The CDR3 totals 12 residues. This CDR3 reads CASRQGNQPQHF. DNA for the CDR3: TGTGCCAGCAGACAGGGCAATCAGCCCCAGCATTTT.

This clone was detected a few times. The gene calls are TRBV11-2 and TRBJ1-2; a weak D match, TRBD1 (5 bases). CDR3 length: 13 amino acids. Germline CDR1 and CDR2: SGHAT and FQNNGV. V shed 5 bases and J shed 8 bases, with 15 bases lying between them. This chain's CDR3 is CASSPAGVGGYTF. Written as DNA, the CDR3 is TGTGCCAGCAGCCCTGCGGGGGTAGGGGGCTACACCTTC.

CDR3: CASSLTAGGRLSTDTQYF. The CDR3 DNA reads as TGCGCCAGCAGCTTGACGGCGGGGGGGCGGCTTAGCACAGATACGCAGTATTTT. V is TRBV5-1 and J is TRBJ2-3, with TRBD2 identical over 9 bases. Per germline, CDR1 SGHRS and CDR2 YFSETQ. V dropped 1 base and J dropped 0; count of bases not matched to a gene: 9. The CDR3 spans 18 residues.

The J gene is TRBJ1-6, the V gene TRBV19, with a possible D match to TRBD1 (5 bases). V was trimmed by 4 bases and J by 4 bases, leaving 14 bases between them. The germline CDR1 and CDR2 sequences are LNHDA and SQIVND (reference sequence). The length of the CDR3 is 16 residues. The CDR3 here is CASSTNGGFYNSPLHF. Here the CDR3 DNA reads TGTGCCAGTAGTACCAACGGGGGATTTTATAATTCACCCCTCCACTTT.